A selection of T cell receptor beta chains follows, all from one sample in a study of T cell changes during pregnancy in multiple sclerosis. Profiling relied on immunoSEQ multiplex PCR, and the TCRdb table lists in-frame clones only, not all of them. The sample gives approximately 66,000 clones, approximately 92% of which show up once; 1.5% to 2.5% is in the top ten. The source material was peripheral blood, sampled in the third trimester of pregnancy. These receptors were obtained from a female donor in good health, enrolled as a control in a pregnancy study. CDR3s include the opening cysteine and the closing phenylalanine or tryptophan. The D gene is left open where the match is weak. Some rows have no size entry. The others give once, few or many, or a class for an expanded clone.

clone size,J gene,V gene,D gene,CDR3 protein,CDR3 DNA
.,TRBJ2-7,TRBV5-6,TRBD2,CAKKWSSGGAFYEQYF,TGTGCCAAAAAGTGGAGTTCGGGAGGCGCCTTCTACGAGCAGTACTTC
few,TRBJ1-6,TRBV10-3,TRBD1,CATYQGAGSPLHF,TGTGCCACATACCAGGGGGCTGGCTCACCCCTCCACTTT
.,TRBJ1-2,TRBV30,.,CAWSVGQRNYGYTF,TGTGCCTGGAGTGTTGGACAGAGAAACTATGGCTACACCTTC
.,TRBJ1-4,TRBV9,TRBD1,CASNSLGTDNEKLFF,TGTGCCAGCAATTCCCTAGGGACAGATAATGAAAAACTGTTTTTT
.,TRBJ2-5,TRBV18,TRBD1,CASSYDRDQETQYF,TGTGCCAGCTCATACGACAGGGACCAAGAGACCCAGTACTTC
.,TRBJ2-1,TRBV2,.,CASSQLAFEQFF,TGTGCCAGCAGTCAGCTAGCGTTTGAGCAGTTCTTC
.,TRBJ1-2,TRBV5-4,.,CASSSPGYGYTF,TGTGCCAGCAGCTCGCCGGGCTATGGCTACACCTTC
.,TRBJ1-1,TRBV29-1,.,CSVGSHGGTEAFF,TGCAGCGTTGGGTCGCATGGAGGTACTGAAGCTTTCTTT
.,TRBJ2-7,TRBV27,TRBD1,CASSLRLGQIYEQYF,TGTGCCAGCAGCCTAAGGTTGGGACAGATCTACGAGCAGTACTTC
.,TRBJ2-1,TRBV11-2,TRBD2,CASCSGRAGEQFF,TGTGCCAGCTGTAGCGGGAGGGCAGGTGAGCAGTTCTTC
.,TRBJ2-7,TRBV5-6,TRBD2,CASSLDLAGNEQYF,TGTGCCAGCAGCTTGGATCTAGCGGGGAACGAGCAGTACTTC
few,TRBJ1-2,TRBV4-2,TRBD1,CASSLGQGGNYGYTF,TGTGCCAGCAGCCTCGGACAGGGTGGTAACTATGGCTACACCTTC
.,TRBJ2-7,TRBV29-1,TRBD1,CSVGRDRGGEQYF,TGCAGCGTGGGTCGGGACAGGGGCGGCGAGCAGTACTTC
.,TRBJ2-3,TRBV9,.,CASSPRQPTDTQYF,TGTGCCAGCAGCCCCCGACAGCCCACAGATACGCAGTATTTT
.,TRBJ2-7,TRBV28,TRBD2,CASSSPGLASYEQYF,TGTGCCAGCAGTTCACCGGGACTAGCGTCCTACGAGCAGTACTTC
.,TRBJ2-7,TRBV9,TRBD1,CASSVGDRVTYEQYF,TGTGCCAGCAGCGTAGGTGACAGGGTCACCTACGAGCAGTACTTC
.,TRBJ2-3,TRBV9,.,CASSTRGNTDTQYF,TGTGCCAGCAGCACACGGGGAAACACAGATACGCAGTATTTT
.,TRBJ2-3,TRBV9,.,CASSDSGVTGTDTQYF,TGTGCCAGCAGCGATAGCGGGGTGACAGGGACAGATACGCAGTATTTT
.,TRBJ2-7,TRBV5-5,.,CASSQANYEQYF,TGTGCCAGCAGTCAGGCGAACTACGAGCAGTACTTC
few,TRBJ2-1,TRBV7-2,TRBD2,CASSSRGLGTYNEQFF,TGTGCCAGCAGCTCCCGGGGACTAGGGACCTACAATGAGCAGTTCTTC
.,TRBJ2-5,TRBV30,.,CAWSPQVQETQYF,TGTGCCTGGAGCCCCCAGGTTCAAGAGACCCAGTACTTC
.,TRBJ2-1,TRBV6-5,.,CASSYSSSSRVQFF,TGTGCCAGCAGTTACTCTTCTAGCTCTCGGGTGCAGTTCTTC
.,TRBJ2-1,TRBV11-2,.,CASRRRGSSYNEQFF,TGTGCCAGCAGGAGAAGAGGGAGCTCCTACAATGAGCAGTTCTTC
.,TRBJ2-5,TRBV6-6,TRBD2,CASGTIETQYF,TGTGCCAGTGGGACTATAGAGACCCAGTACTTC
.,TRBJ1-1,TRBV7-9,TRBD1,CASSPGTGEAFF,TGTGCCAGCAGCCCTGGGACAGGTGAAGCTTTCTTT
.,TRBJ2-3,TRBV5-8,.,CASSLVGFTDTQYF,TGTGCCAGCAGCTTGGTCGGGTTCACAGATACGCAGTATTTT
.,TRBJ2-1,TRBV7-2,.,CASSLDGGRVFF,TGTGCCAGCAGCTTAGACGGGGGGCGGGTGTTCTTC
.,TRBJ1-2,TRBV30,TRBD1,CAWTQDRSTYGYTF,TGTGCCTGGACTCAGGACAGGAGTACATATGGCTACACCTTC
.,TRBJ1-2,TRBV12-5,TRBD1,CASGAKIPGQVSSGYTF,TGTGCTAGTGGTGCGAAAATTCCGGGACAGGTCTCTAGTGGCTACACCTTC
.,TRBJ1-5,TRBV28,.,CASRPRVAGPQHF,TGTGCCAGCAGACCCAGGGTTGCTGGGCCCCAGCATTTT
.,TRBJ2-2,TRBV19,TRBD2,CASSIDSGGDTGELFF,TGTGCCAGTAGTATAGACAGCGGGGGGGACACCGGGGAGCTGTTTTTT
once,TRBJ2-7,TRBV6-5,TRBD2,CASSTGGGRSSEQYF,TGTGCCAGCAGTACCGGGGGGGGACGATCCTCCGAGCAGTACTTC
.,TRBJ2-7,TRBV7-8,.,CASSLGLVDEQYF,TGTGCCAGCAGCTTAGGGCTAGTCGACGAGCAGTACTTC
.,TRBJ2-1,TRBV2,TRBD2,CASRAGTSGRNPYNEQFF,TGTGCCAGCAGGGCCGGGACTAGCGGGAGGAATCCTTACAATGAGCAGTTCTTC
few,TRBJ1-2,TRBV7-9,TRBD1,CASSLADRGQNGYTF,TGTGCCAGCAGCTTAGCCGACAGGGGGCAGAATGGCTACACCTTC
.,TRBJ2-3,TRBV6-1,TRBD2,CASSEATTSGRGPDTQYF,TGTGCCAGCAGTGAAGCTACCACTAGCGGGAGGGGGCCAGATACGCAGTATTTT
.,TRBJ2-5,TRBV6-1,TRBD2,CASSASSGGKETQYF,TGTGCCAGCAGTGCTTCTAGCGGGGGCAAAGAGACCCAGTACTTC
once,TRBJ2-7,TRBV7-3,.,CASSLGDRNYEQYF,TGTGCCAGCAGCTTAGGTGACAGGAACTACGAGCAGTACTTC
.,TRBJ1-2,TRBV19,TRBD1,CASSRSEGQGLGYGYTF,TGTGCCAGTAGCCGGTCGGAGGGACAGGGGCTCGGGTATGGCTACACCTTC
.,TRBJ2-3,TRBV5-1,TRBD2,CASSPGTTSGTDTQYF,TGCGCCAGCAGCCCGGGGACGACTAGCGGCACAGATACGCAGTATTTT
.,TRBJ2-7,TRBV7-2,TRBD1,CASSPRQGQIEQYF,TGTGCCAGCAGTCCGCGACAGGGTCAAATCGAGCAGTACTTC
.,TRBJ2-2,TRBV2,.,CASSAEDTGELFF,TGTGCCAGCAGTGCTGAGGACACCGGGGAGCTGTTTTTT